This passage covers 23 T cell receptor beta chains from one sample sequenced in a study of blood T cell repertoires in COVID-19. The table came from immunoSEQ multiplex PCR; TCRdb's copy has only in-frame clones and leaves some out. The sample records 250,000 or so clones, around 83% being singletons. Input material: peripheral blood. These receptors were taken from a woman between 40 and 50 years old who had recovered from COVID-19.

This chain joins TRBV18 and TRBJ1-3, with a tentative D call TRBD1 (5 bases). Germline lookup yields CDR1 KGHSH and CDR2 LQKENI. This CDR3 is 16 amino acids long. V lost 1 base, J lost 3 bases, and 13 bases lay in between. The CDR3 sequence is CASSPRTQAIGNTIYF. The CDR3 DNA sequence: TGTGCCAGCTCACCACGTACACAGGCCATTGGAAACACCATATATTTT.

CDR3 sequence (DNA): TGCGCCAGCAGCCAAGCACCGGACAGGGTAAGAGGCTACACCTTC. Translating it yields CASSQAPDRVRGYTF. The chain couples TRBV4-1 to TRBJ1-2, with 8 positions matching TRBD1. The CDR3 covers 15 residues. V was clipped by 1 base and J by 8 bases; unmatched bases: 9. Germline CDR1 and CDR2: MGHRA and YSYEKL.

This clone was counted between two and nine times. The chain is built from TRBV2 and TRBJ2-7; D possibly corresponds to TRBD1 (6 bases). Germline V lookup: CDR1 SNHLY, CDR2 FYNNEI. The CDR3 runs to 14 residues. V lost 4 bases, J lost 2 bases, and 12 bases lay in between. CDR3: CASSVVRGPYEQYF. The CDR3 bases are TGTGCCAGCAGTGTGGTCAGGGGCCCCTACGAGCAGTACTTC.

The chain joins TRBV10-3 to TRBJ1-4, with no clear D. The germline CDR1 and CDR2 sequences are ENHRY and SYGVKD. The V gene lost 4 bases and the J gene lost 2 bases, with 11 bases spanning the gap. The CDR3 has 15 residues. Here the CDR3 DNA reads TGTGCCATCAGTGGAGGGTTTGGGACTAATGAAAAACTGTTTTTT. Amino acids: CAISGGFGTNEKLFF.

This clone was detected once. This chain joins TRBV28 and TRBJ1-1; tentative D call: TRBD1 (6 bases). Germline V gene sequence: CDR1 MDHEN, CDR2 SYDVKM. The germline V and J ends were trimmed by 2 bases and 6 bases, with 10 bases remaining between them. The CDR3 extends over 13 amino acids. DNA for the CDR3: TGTGCCAGCAGTTTAACAGGGTACCCTGAAGCTTTCTTT. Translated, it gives CASSLTGYPEAFF.

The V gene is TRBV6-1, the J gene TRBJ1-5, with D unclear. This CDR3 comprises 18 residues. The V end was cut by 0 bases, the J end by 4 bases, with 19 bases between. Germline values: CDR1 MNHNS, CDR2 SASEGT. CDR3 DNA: TGTGCCAGCAGTGAAGCGCCCCCATGGGAGGTTATGAATCAGCCCCAGCATTTT. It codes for CASSEAPPWEVMNQPQHF.

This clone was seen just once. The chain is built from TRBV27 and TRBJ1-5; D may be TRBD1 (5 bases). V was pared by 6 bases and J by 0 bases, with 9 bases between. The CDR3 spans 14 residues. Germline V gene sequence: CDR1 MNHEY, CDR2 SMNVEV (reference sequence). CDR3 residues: CASSHDSSNQPQHF. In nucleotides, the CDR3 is TGTGCCAGCAGCCACGACAGTAGCAATCAGCCCCAGCATTTT.

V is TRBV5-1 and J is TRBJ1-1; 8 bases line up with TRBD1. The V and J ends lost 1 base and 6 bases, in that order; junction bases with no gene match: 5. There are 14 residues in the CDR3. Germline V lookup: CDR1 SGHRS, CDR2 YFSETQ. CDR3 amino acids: CASSLFQGAAEAFF. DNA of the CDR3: TGCGCCAGCAGCTTGTTTCAGGGGGCGGCTGAAGCTTTCTTT.

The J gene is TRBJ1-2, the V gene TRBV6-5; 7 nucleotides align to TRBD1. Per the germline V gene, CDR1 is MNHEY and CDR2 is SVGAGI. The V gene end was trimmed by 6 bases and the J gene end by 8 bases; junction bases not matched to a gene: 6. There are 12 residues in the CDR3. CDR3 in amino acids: CASSPQGRGYTF. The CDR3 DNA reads TGTGCCAGCAGCCCACAGGGGCGAGGCTACACCTTC.

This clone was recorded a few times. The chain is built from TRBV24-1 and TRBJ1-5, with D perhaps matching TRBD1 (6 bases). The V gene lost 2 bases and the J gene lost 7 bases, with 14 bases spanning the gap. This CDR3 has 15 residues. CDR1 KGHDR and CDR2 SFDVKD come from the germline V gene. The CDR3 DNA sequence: TGTGCCACCAGTGATTCACAGGGTCTAGGGCAGCCCCAGCATTTT. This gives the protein CATSDSQGLGQPQHF.

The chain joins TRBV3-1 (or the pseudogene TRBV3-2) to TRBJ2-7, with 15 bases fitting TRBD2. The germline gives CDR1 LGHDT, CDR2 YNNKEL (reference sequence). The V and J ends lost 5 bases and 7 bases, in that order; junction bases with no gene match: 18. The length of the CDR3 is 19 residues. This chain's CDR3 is CASSSFSGTSGGKAGEQYF. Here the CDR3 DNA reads TGTGCCAGCAGCTCCTTTTCCGGGACTAGCGGGGGGAAAGCGGGTGAGCAGTACTTC.

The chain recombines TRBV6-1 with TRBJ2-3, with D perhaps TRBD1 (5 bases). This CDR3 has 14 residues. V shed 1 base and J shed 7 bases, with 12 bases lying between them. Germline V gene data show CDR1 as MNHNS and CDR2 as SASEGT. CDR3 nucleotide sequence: TGTGCCAGCAGTGAAGGGGGCGCGGCGAATACGCAGTATTTT. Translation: CASSEGGAANTQYF.

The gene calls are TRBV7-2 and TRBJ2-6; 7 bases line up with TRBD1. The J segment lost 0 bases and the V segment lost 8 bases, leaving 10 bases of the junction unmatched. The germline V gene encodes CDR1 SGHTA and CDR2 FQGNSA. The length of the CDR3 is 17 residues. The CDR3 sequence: CASELTGRRSGANVLTF. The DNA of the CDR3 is TGTGCCAGCGAACTGACAGGGCGTCGCTCTGGGGCCAACGTCCTGACTTTC.

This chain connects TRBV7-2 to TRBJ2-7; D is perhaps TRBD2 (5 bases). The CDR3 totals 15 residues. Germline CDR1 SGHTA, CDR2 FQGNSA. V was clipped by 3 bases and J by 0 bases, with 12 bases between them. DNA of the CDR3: TGTGCCAGCAGCTTCGGAGGCGCTAGCTCCTACGAGCAGTACTTC. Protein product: CASSFGGASSYEQYF.

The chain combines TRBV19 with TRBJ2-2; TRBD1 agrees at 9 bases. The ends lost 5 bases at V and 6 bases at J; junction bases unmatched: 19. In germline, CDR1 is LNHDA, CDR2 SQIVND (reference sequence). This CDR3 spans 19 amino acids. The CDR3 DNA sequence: TGTGCCAGTAGTCCCGGGACAGGGTTAAAATCAGGAGTGGCCGGGGAGCTGTTTTTT. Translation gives CASSPGTGLKSGVAGELFF. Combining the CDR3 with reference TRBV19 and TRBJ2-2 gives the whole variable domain DGGITQSPKYLFRKEGQNVTLSCEQNLNHDAMYWYRQDPGQGLRLIYYSQIVNDFQKGDIAEGYSVSREKKESFPLTVTSAQKNPTAFYLCASSPGTGLKSGVAGELFFGEGSRLTVL.

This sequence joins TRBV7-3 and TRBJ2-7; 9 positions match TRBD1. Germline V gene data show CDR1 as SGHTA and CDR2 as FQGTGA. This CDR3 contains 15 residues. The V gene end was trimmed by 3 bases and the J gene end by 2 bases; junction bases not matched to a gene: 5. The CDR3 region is CASSLGQGGAYEQYF. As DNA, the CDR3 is TGTGCCAGCAGCTTGGGACAGGGTGGGGCCTACGAGCAGTACTTC. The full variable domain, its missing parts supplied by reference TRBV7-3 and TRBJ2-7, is GAGVSQTPSNKVTEKGKYVELRCDPISGHTALYWYRQSLGQGPEFLIYFQGTGAADDSGLPNDRFFAVRPEGSVSTLKIQRTERGDSAVYLCASSLGQGGAYEQYFGPGTRLTVT.

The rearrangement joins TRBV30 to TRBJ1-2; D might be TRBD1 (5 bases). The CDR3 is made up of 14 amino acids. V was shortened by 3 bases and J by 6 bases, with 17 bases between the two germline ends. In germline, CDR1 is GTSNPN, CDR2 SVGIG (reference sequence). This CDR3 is CAWSLGGASDGYTF. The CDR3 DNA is TGTGCCTGGAGCCTCGGCGGGGCCAGCGATGGCTACACCTTC.

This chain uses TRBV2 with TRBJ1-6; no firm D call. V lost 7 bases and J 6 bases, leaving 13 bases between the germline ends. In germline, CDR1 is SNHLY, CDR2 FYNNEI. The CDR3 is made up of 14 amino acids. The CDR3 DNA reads TGTGCCAGCATGAGAGAACAGATTAATTCACCCCTCCACTTT. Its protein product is CASMREQINSPLHF.

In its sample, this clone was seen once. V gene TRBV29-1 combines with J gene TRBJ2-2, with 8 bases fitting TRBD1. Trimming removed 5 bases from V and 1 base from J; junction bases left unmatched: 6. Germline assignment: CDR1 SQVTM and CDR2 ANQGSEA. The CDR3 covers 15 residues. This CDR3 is CSVKTGTGNTGELFF. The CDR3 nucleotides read TGCAGCGTTAAAACCGGGACAGGGAACACCGGGGAGCTGTTTTTT.

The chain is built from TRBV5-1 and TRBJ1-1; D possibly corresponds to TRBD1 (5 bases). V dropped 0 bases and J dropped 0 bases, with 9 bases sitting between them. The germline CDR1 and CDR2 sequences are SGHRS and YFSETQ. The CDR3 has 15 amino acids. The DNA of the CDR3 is TGCGCCAGCAGCTTGGGCGGGGGAGTGAACACTGAAGCTTTCTTT. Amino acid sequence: CASSLGGGVNTEAFF.

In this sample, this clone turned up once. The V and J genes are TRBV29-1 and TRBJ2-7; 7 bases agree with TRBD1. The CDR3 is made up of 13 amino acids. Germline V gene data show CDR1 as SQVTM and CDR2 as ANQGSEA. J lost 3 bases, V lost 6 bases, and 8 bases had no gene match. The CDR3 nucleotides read TGCAGCGTATTCGACAGGGAGAACTACGAGCAGTACTTC. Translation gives CSVFDRENYEQYF.

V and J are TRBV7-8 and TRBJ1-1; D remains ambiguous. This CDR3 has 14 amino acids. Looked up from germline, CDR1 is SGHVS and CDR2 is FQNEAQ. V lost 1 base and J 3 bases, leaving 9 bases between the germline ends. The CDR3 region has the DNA TGTGCCAGCAGCTTAGGGAGTCGGGACACTGAAGCTTTCTTT. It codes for CASSLGSRDTEAFF.

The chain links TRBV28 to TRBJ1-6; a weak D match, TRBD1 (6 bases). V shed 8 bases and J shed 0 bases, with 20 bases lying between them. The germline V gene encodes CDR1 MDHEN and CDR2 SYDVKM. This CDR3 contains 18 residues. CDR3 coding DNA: TGTGCCAGCCGGTGGGGGGGCGGGACCGGCTCCTATAATTCACCCCTCCACTTT. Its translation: CASRWGGGTGSYNSPLHF.